This T cell receptor (beta chain) was retrieved from a study of molecular identifiers for immune sequencing clone quantification listed by TCRdb under 2018. For the wider study: For a replicate experiment, the RNA from either approximately 20,000 or 100,000 naive CD8 T cells was divided into five aliquots, and four of those aliquots went on to sequencing. The study was a methods study using CD8 T cells to benchmark molecular-identifier clustering-based TCR repertoire sequencing (MIDCIRS) and TCR RNA copy counting. Paper-wide results and their limitations: The naive libraries included spiked-in Jurkat TCR RNA (roughly 11 copies' worth), and this RNA is not part of the donor repertoire. Modeling indicated approximately 2.7 TCR RNA copies recovered per cell, compared with roughly 9.7 by digital PCR, which implies a capture efficiency of 25% to 35%. Clones above 20 RNA copies held over 98% of molecules in CMV-specific effector cells but under 1% in naive cells. Spiked-in Jurkat TCR RNA equal to a single cell's worth was reported to be detectable even within 1,100,000 naive CD8 T cells. Highly expanded clone sizes could be underestimated because identical TCR molecules may share a barcode. When barcode sub-clustering was left out, chimeric consensus sequences inflated TCR diversity, with chimeras reaching as high as 47%.

Libraries of naive CD8 T cells were built from around 18,000 to 910,000 sorted cells, with 10%, 30% or 50% of the purified RNA used. On a BD FACSAria II, naive CD8 T cells were FACS-sorted as CD8+CD4-CCR7+CD45RA+ and collected into RLT Plus buffer. Approximately nine TCR copies' worth of Jurkat RNA were spiked into about 20,000-1,100,000 naive CD8 T cell samples to test detection sensitivity. CD8 T cells were enriched with RosetteSep CD8+ T Cell Enrichment Cocktail and Ficoll-Paque, followed by ACK red cell lysis. This clonotype was seen only a few times. Its antigen is currently not known. No base quality information exists; no much larger clone differs at one position. V is pared back by 6 bases and J by 1 base, with 18 bases lying between the germline termini. The CDR3, cysteine through phenylalanine, is 17 amino acids long. Only CDR3 DNA is held: 51 bases, read in frame from base 1. The method was PCR. Sequencing was performed on a NextSeq 500. Preparation of bulk TCR libraries followed a previously described approach, with the TCR primers listed in Table S5. Purification of total RNA was performed with the Qiagen AllPrep DNA/RNA kit. Before analysis, reads from multiple sequencing runs of the same library were pooled. Turning to the authors' computational methods: Reads were retained only if their TCR constant sequence matched exactly, and those retained reads were trimmed to 150 nt and grouped according to their 12-nt molecular barcodes. Reads inside each barcode group were sub-clustered using a 15% Levenshtein threshold, and a quality-weighted consensus sequence was constructed for each RNA molecule. Non-functional sequences were removed, as were lower-count sequences one edit away from another. On the basis of fitting two negative binomial distributions, barcode sub-clusters with fewer than 20% of the maximum read count were discarded. TCRdb handled the public reads itself, with Q25 trimming in fastp and clone calling in MiXCR, and kept productive beta chains. For every CDR3 protein sequence, its rows merge into one entry that carries the most common genes and DNA. These V and J calls are TCRdb output, not the study's own analysis. This sample holds 460,000 or so distinct CDR3 sequences; approximately 25% were observed only once. The top ten clonotypes cover approximately 0.8% of the sample.

The TCR sequence derives from a human donor in good health. Some libraries in this study had Jurkat cell RNA spiked in. The receptor chain draws on TRBV12-3 or TRBV12-4 and TRBJ2-2; the D gene is possibly TRBD1, with 6 bases matching. The sample comprised naive CD8+ T cells from blood, with Jurkat cell RNA spiked in. The sample's cell subset or site label is to be understood as: FACS-sorted CD8+CD4-CCR7+CD45RA+ naive T cells. The sequenced DNA is TGTGCCAGCAGCCACCAAGGGGGAGTCCTGAACACCGGGGAGCTGTTTTTT. This sequence encodes CASSHQGGVLNTGELFF.